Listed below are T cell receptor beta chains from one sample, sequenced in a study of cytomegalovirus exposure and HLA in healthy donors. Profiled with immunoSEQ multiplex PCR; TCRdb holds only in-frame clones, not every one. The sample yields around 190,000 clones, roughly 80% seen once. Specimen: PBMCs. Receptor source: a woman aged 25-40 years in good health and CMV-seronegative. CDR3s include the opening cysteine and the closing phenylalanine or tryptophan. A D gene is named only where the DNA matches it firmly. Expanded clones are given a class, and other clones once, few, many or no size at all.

cdr3_nt: TGTGCCATCACCGACCACAGGGGTACGGGGGCCAACGTCCTGACTTTC
cdr3_aa: CAITDHRGTGANVLTF
clone_size: .
v_call: TRBV10-3
d_call: TRBD1
j_call: TRBJ2-6

cdr3_nt: TGCGCCAGCAGGGAAGGGGGTTGGAACACTGAAGCTTTCTTT
cdr3_aa: CASREGGWNTEAFF
clone_size: .
v_call: TRBV10-1
d_call: .
j_call: TRBJ1-1

cdr3_nt: TGCGCCAGCAGCCTAATAGTGAGCACAGATACGCAGTATTTT
cdr3_aa: CASSLIVSTDTQYF
clone_size: .
v_call: TRBV5-1
d_call: .
j_call: TRBJ2-3

cdr3_nt: TGTGCCAGCAGCTCCCGGGGGGGCTGGGATGGCTACACCTTC
cdr3_aa: CASSSRGGWDGYTF
clone_size: .
v_call: TRBV5-4
d_call: .
j_call: TRBJ1-2

cdr3_nt: TGTGCCAGCAGCTTGACTAGCGGGGGACCCGGGGAGCTGTTTTTT
cdr3_aa: CASSLTSGGPGELFF
clone_size: .
v_call: TRBV7-2
d_call: TRBD2
j_call: TRBJ2-2

cdr3_nt: TGCGCCAGCAGCAGAATCCCGACAGCACAAGAGACCCAGTACTTC
cdr3_aa: CASSRIPTAQETQYF
clone_size: .
v_call: TRBV4-1
d_call: .
j_call: TRBJ2-5

cdr3_nt: TGCGCCAGCAGCCAAGAGATTCAGGGCCGTGGCTACACCTTC
cdr3_aa: CASSQEIQGRGYTF
clone_size: .
v_call: TRBV4-1
d_call: .
j_call: TRBJ1-2

cdr3_nt: TGTGCCAGCAGTGAAAGTGGCGGGGGCACCGGGGAGCTGTTTTTT
cdr3_aa: CASSESGGGTGELFF
clone_size: .
v_call: TRBV6-1
d_call: TRBD2
j_call: TRBJ2-2

cdr3_nt: TGTGCCATCAGTGAGTCGGGGGGACAGGGGGTGAATCAGCCCCAGCATTTT
cdr3_aa: CAISESGGQGVNQPQHF
clone_size: .
v_call: TRBV10-3
d_call: TRBD1
j_call: TRBJ1-5

cdr3_nt: TGCGCCAGCAGTGCCAGCGGGGGGGTCTACAATGAGCAGTTCTTC
cdr3_aa: CASSASGGVYNEQFF
clone_size: few
v_call: TRBV10-1
d_call: TRBD2
j_call: TRBJ2-1

cdr3_nt: TGTGCCAGCAGCAGGAAGGGGAATGAGCAGTTCTTC
cdr3_aa: CASSRKGNEQFF
clone_size: .
v_call: TRBV11-2
d_call: .
j_call: TRBJ2-1

cdr3_nt: TGTGCCAGCATCCTATGGGCAGGGGGCCTAAGGATGAACACTGAAGCTTTCTTT
cdr3_aa: CASILWAGGLRMNTEAFF
clone_size: .
v_call: TRBV27
d_call: TRBD1
j_call: TRBJ1-1

cdr3_nt: TGTGCCAGTAGTACGGACCTAGACAGGGGATACTCCGGGAGTATCTCCTACGAGCAGTACTTC
cdr3_aa: CASSTDLDRGYSGSISYEQYF
clone_size: .
v_call: TRBV19
d_call: TRBD1
j_call: TRBJ2-7